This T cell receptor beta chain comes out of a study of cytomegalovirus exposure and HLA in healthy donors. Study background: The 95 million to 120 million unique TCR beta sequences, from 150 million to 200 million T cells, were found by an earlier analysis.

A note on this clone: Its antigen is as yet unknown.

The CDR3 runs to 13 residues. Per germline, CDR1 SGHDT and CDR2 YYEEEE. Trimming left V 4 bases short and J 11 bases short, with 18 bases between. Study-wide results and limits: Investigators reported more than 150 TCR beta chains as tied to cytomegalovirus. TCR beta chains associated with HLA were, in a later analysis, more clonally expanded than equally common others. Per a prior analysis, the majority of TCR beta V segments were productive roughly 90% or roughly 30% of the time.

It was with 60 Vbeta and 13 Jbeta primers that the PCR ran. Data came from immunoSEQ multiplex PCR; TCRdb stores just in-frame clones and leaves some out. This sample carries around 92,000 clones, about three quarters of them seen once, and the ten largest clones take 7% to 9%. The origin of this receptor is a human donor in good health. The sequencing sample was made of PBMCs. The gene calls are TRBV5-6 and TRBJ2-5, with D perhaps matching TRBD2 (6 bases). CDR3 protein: CASSRDFYPAQYF. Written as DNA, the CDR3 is TGTGCCAGCAGCCGGGACTTTTATCCGGCGCAGTACTTC.